The 20 T cell receptor beta chains listed next were all sequenced from one sample in a study of Ad26.COV2.S vaccination and SARS-CoV-2 variants (dated by TCRdb to 2020 to 2022). The time point label here, explained by the study, means: individuals recovered from natural SARS-CoV-2 infection. The library was obtained by the immunoSEQ multiplex PCR assay. TCRdb re-hosts the immuneACCESS table, in-frame sequences only. Its copies lack some clones; in the studies checked, an unresolved V gene accounts for under half of them, and the cause for the rest is not known. Recorded for this sample are around 45,000 clones; 75% to 85% of them occurred a single time. The ten largest clonotypes hold roughly 50% of the sample. Specimen: peripheral blood, collected after recovery from COVID-19. The origin of the receptors is a human donor who had recovered from COVID-19.

The genes are TRBV10-2 and TRBJ2-5; 11 bases align to TRBD2. CDR1 is WSHSY and CDR2 is SAAADI in the germline V gene. V trimming: 7 bases; J trimming: 5 bases; junction bases outside the gene matches: 9. This CDR3 has 15 residues. CDR3 residues: CASNLLAGGQETQYF. CDR3 DNA sequence: TGCGCCAGCAACCTTCTAGCGGGGGGACAGGAGACCCAGTACTTC.

The rearrangement links TRBV6-4 to TRBJ2-6, with D uncertain. V was cut by 2 bases and J by 0 bases, with 26 bases left in between. This CDR3 comprises 22 residues. The germline CDR1 and CDR2 sequences are MRHNA and SNTAGT. The CDR3 sequence: CASSDTGCVVRNQLSGANVLTF. The CDR3 coding sequence is TGTGCCAGCAGTGACACCGGATGCGTAGTTCGGAACCAGCTCTCTGGGGCCAACGTCCTGACTTTC.

The CDR3 loop reads CAWSVSGQGYTEAFF. In DNA form, the CDR3 reads TGTGCCTGGAGTGTGTCGGGACAGGGTTACACTGAAGCTTTCTTT. The chain joins TRBV30 to TRBJ1-1; 9 positions match TRBD1. Germline V gene sequence: CDR1 GTSNPN, CDR2 SVGIG (reference sequence). The CDR3 totals 15 residues. V lost 0 bases to trimming and J lost 3 bases; unmatched junction nucleotides: 5.

The rearrangement joins TRBV6-5 to TRBJ1-4, with 9 bases lining up with TRBD1. CDR3 length equals 14 residues. Germline values: CDR1 MNHEY, CDR2 SVGAGI. Trimming cost V 4 bases and J 8 bases; bases outside gene matches: 5. CDR3 DNA: TGTGCCAGCAGTTCCGGGACAGGGAACGAAAAACTGTTTTTT. Amino acids: CASSSGTGNEKLFF.

The chain is built from TRBV5-1 and TRBJ2-1; D is uncertain. V was pared by 9 bases and J by 0 bases, with 13 bases between. Germline CDR1 and CDR2: SGHRS and YFSETQ. The length of the CDR3 is 14 residues. CDR3 protein: CATPYSSSYNEQFF. Written as DNA, the CDR3 is TGCGCCACCCCGTACAGCAGCTCCTACAATGAGCAGTTCTTC. Looking up the rest from reference TRBV5-1 and TRBJ2-1 gives the full variable domain: KAGVTQTPRYLIKTRGQQVTLSCSPISGHRSVSWYQQTPGQGLQFLFEYFSETQRNKGNFPGRFSGRQFSNSRSEMNVSTLELGDSALYLCATPYSSSYNEQFFGPGTRLTVL.

The chain has TRBV4-1 and TRBJ2-2; possible D gene TRBD2, 6 bases. CDR3 length equals 14 residues. With 4 bases removed from V and 4 bases from J, the gap between germline ends came to 10 bases. Germline V CDR1 and CDR2: MGHRA, YSYEKL. The CDR3: CASSPLGGTGELFF. The CDR3, as DNA: TGCGCCAGCAGCCCCCTCGGGGGCACCGGGGAGCTGTTTTTT.

The genes are TRBV2 and TRBJ2-1; 13 bases map to TRBD2. V was clipped by 6 bases and J by 10 bases; unmatched bases: 9. CDR1 is SNHLY and CDR2 is FYNNEI in the germline V gene. This CDR3 region has 15 residues. The DNA for the CDR3 is TGTGCCAGCAGCCCCGGACTAGCGGGAGTCGGCGAGCAGTTCTTC. Its protein product is CASSPGLAGVGEQFF.

The sample holds a few counts of this clone. This sequence joins TRBV2 and TRBJ1-2, with D perhaps TRBD1 (6 bases). The CDR3 length is 14 residues. The ends were cut back, 5 bases at V and 2 bases at J, with 12 bases in the middle. CDR1 is SNHLY, CDR2 FYNNEI, per germline. As DNA, the CDR3 is TGTGCCAGCAGTTCTTACCAGGGGAACTATGGCTACACCTTC. It specifies CASSSYQGNYGYTF.

The V and J genes are TRBV7-9 and TRBJ1-1; weak D call: TRBD1 (5 bases). Between the trimmed V and J ends, which lost 4 bases and 2 bases, there was a span of 11 bases. The CDR3 consists of 14 residues. Germline CDR1 reads SEHNR; CDR2 reads FQNEAQ (reference sequence). This CDR3 is CASSYSTANTEAFF. The CDR3 bases are TGTGCCAGCAGCTATTCGACAGCCAACACTGAAGCTTTCTTT.

The chain uses TRBV18 and TRBJ1-5, with 7 positions matching TRBD1. Germline CDR1 is KGHSH and CDR2 is LQKENI. CDR3 length: 15 amino acids. Trimming cost V 2 bases and J 4 bases; bases outside gene matches: 5. Here the CDR3 reads CASSPAGTANQPQHF. The CDR3, as DNA: TGTGCCAGCTCACCAGCAGGGACAGCGAATCAGCCCCAGCATTTT. The full variable domain, its missing parts supplied by reference TRBV18 and TRBJ1-5, is NAGVMQNPRHLVRRRGQEARLRCSPMKGHSHVYWYRQLPEEGLKFMVYLQKENIIDESGMPKERFSAEFPKEGPSILRIQQVVRGDSAAYFCASSPAGTANQPQHFGDGTRLSIL.

The rearrangement uses TRBV6-4 and TRBJ1-2, with unresolved D. V was trimmed by 6 bases and J by 6 bases, leaving 14 bases between them. Germline lookup yields CDR1 MRHNA and CDR2 SNTAGT. This CDR3 is built from 13 residues. The DNA of the CDR3 is TGTGCCAGCAGCTACGACGGAACCCATGGCTACACCTTC. Its protein is CASSYDGTHGYTF.

The chain employs TRBV9 and TRBJ2-3, with unresolved D. The V end lost 0 bases, the J end lost 2 bases, and 13 bases lay between the germline ends. This CDR3 is 16 amino acids long. Germline V gene data show CDR1 as SGDLS and CDR2 as YYNGEE. The DNA for the CDR3 is TGTGCCAGCAGCGTAGTAAAGTCTTGGGACACAGATACGCAGTATTTT. Translation: CASSVVKSWDTDTQYF.

The sample holds one count of this clone. The J gene is TRBJ2-3, the V gene TRBV6-5; D may correspond to TRBD1 or TRBD2 (5 bases each). Trimming pared 2 bases from V and 0 bases from J, leaving 6 bases between. This CDR3 is built from 14 residues. Germline CDR1 is MNHEY and CDR2 is SVGAGI. The CDR3 region is CASSYGGSTDTQYF. The DNA of the CDR3 is TGTGCCAGCAGTTACGGGGGTAGCACAGATACGCAGTATTTT.

The chain carries TRBV14 and TRBJ1-1; D is possibly TRBD1 (5 bases). CDR3 length: 16 amino acids. Germline V gene data show CDR1 as SGHDN and CDR2 as FVKESK. The ends were cut back, 4 bases at V and 4 bases at J, with 19 bases in the middle. The CDR3 spells CASSPRRGSYGTEAFF. The CDR3 nucleotides are TGTGCCAGCAGCCCCAGGAGGGGTTCCTATGGCACTGAAGCTTTCTTT.

A word on this clone: At one of its ends the junction is not consistent with the germline gene, which may arise from a read error. The rearrangement joins TRBV19 to TRBJ1-4; 8 bases are a match to TRBD1. Germline CDR1 and CDR2: LNHDA and SQIVND (reference sequence). The CDR3 has 9 residues. In DNA, the CDR3 is TGTGCCAGTAGTGAGGACAGGGTTTTT. Its translation: CASSEDRVF.

This chain connects TRBV3-1 (or the pseudogene TRBV3-2) to TRBJ1-6, with 7 bases matching TRBD1. The CDR3 consists of 15 residues. Trimming cost V 4 bases and J 6 bases; bases outside gene matches: 6. From germline, CDR1 is LGHDT and CDR2 YNNKEL (reference sequence). CDR3 amino acids: CASSPSGTVNSPLHF. For the CDR3, the DNA is TGTGCCAGCAGCCCCTCCGGGACAGTTAATTCACCCCTCCACTTT.

This clone was observed a handful of times. The gene calls are TRBV14 and TRBJ2-5, with 11 bases lining up with TRBD1. Germline assignment: CDR1 SGHDN and CDR2 FVKESK. V gave up 4 bases and J gave up 1 base; unmatched junction bases: 5. The CDR3 covers 16 residues. The CDR3 DNA is TGTGCCAGCAGCCCCGGGACAGGGGGACGCCAAGAGACCCAGTACTTC. Its protein product is CASSPGTGGRQETQYF.

The rearrangement uses TRBV10-3 and TRBJ2-1; D not certain. Germline V gene data show CDR1 as ENHRY and CDR2 as SYGVKD. This CDR3 comprises 13 residues. V gave up 4 bases and J gave up 4 bases, with 8 bases separating them. The CDR3 DNA reads TGTGCCATCAGTGCGCTAGAATACAATGAGCAGTTCTTC. Translated: CAISALEYNEQFF.

The rearrangement uses TRBV10-2 and TRBJ2-3; 10 bases line up with TRBD2. This CDR3 contains 16 residues. Germline lookup yields CDR1 WSHSY and CDR2 SAAADI. V was clipped by 4 bases and J by 1 base; unmatched bases: 5. CDR3 DNA sequence: TGCGCCAGCAGTGCTGACCTAGCGGGGGGCACAGATACGCAGTATTTT. Its translation: CASSADLAGGTDTQYF.

V usage is TRBV2 and J usage is TRBJ1-1, with TRBD1 as a possible D gene (6 bases). Per germline, CDR1 SNHLY and CDR2 FYNNEI. Between the trimmed V and J ends, which lost 6 bases and 4 bases, there was a span of 12 bases. This CDR3 is built from 13 residues. As DNA, the CDR3 is TGTGCCAGCAGACAGGGTTTGGGCACTGAAGCTTTCTTT. As protein: CASRQGLGTEAFF.